These 29 T cell receptor beta chains share one sample of origin, sequenced in a study of low-dose radiotherapy and immunotherapy resistance in tumors. First-strand cDNA used TRAV- and TRBV-specific primers, covering alpha and beta chains. TCRs underwent roughly 19 PCR cycles of amplification with a constant-region primer and V-primer adapter. One entry per CDR3 protein results from TCRdb running MiXCR on the reads. The table has approximately 12,000 distinct CDR3 sequences, 60% seen once; the top ten hold approximately 8%. These receptors were taken from a human donor with advanced metastatic prostate, ovarian, gallbladder or colorectal cancer (not recorded which). This table probably holds off-target reads from a library built for another chain.

V gene TRBV7-2 combines with J gene TRBJ1-1; 7 bases fit TRBD1. The CDR3 is 15 residues long. Trimming took 1 base from V and 5 from J; bases not matched to a gene: 7. Germline CDR1 and CDR2: SGHTA and FQGNSA. The CDR3 DNA is TGTGCCAGCAGCTTAGGAGGGGGCTGGGGAACTGAAGCTTTCTTT. It codes for CASSLGGGWGTEAFF.

This clonotype was detected a few times. The chain recombines TRBV28 with TRBJ2-1, with TRBD2 matching 10 bases. CDR3 length: 14 residues. The germline CDR1 and CDR2 sequences are MDHEN and SYDVKM. The V gene end was trimmed by 8 bases and the J gene end by 7 bases; junction bases not matched to a gene: 8. CDR3 bases: TGTGCCAGCCCTCCTAGCGGGGGAGGTAATGAGCAGTTCTTC. Its protein is CASPPSGGGNEQFF. Filled out from reference TRBV28 and TRBJ2-1, the complete variable domain reads DVKVTQSSRYLVKRTGEKVFLECVQDMDHENMFWYRQDPGLGLRLIYFSYDVKMKEKGDIPEGYSVSREKKERFSLILESASTNQTSMYLCASPPSGGGNEQFFGPGTRLTVL.

On this clonotype itself: An end of the junction does not agree with germline; a read error may underlie this. The V and J genes are TRBV7-3 and TRBJ2-2; 10 bases align to TRBD1. This CDR3 is built from 15 residues. CDR1 SGHTA and CDR2 FQGTGA come from the germline V gene. The chain's CDR3 is CASSQGQGNTGGLFF. The CDR3 bases are TGTGCCAGCAGCCAGGGACAGGGGAATACCGGGGGGCTGTTTTTT.

The J gene is TRBJ2-7, the V gene TRBV29-1; D may be TRBD2 (5 bases). The CDR3 consists of 14 residues. Trimming removed 6 bases from V and 0 bases from J, with 15 bases in between. Per germline, CDR1 SQVTM and CDR2 ANQGSEA. The CDR3 coding sequence is TGCAGCGTGAACCAAGGGAGTCACTCCTACGAGCAGTACTTC. The encoded protein is CSVNQGSHSYEQYF.

This chain links TRBV28 with TRBJ1-5; no firm D call. The CDR3 is 13 residues long. The germline gives CDR1 MDHEN, CDR2 SYDVKM. Trimming cost V 8 bases and J 3 bases, with 11 bases left between them. The CDR3 region has the DNA TGTGCCAGCCATATGAGGGCCAATCAGCCCCAGCATTTT. Encoded protein: CASHMRANQPQHF. The entire variable domain, with the rest obtained from reference TRBV28 and TRBJ1-5, is as follows: DVKVTQSSRYLVKRTGEKVFLECVQDMDHENMFWYRQDPGLGLRLIYFSYDVKMKEKGDIPEGYSVSREKKERFSLILESASTNQTSMYLCASHMRANQPQHFGDGTRLSIL.

This clonotype came up a few times. The chain employs TRBV6-4 and TRBJ2-3; D may be TRBD2 (7 bases). Trimming shortened V by 2 bases and J by 0 bases, and 9 bases separated the two germline ends. This CDR3 has 15 residues. Per the germline V gene, CDR1 is MRHNA and CDR2 is SNTAGT. CDR3 nucleotides: TGTGCCAGCAGTGACGGGGGGGCTAGCACAGATACGCAGTATTTT. It is translated as CASSDGGASTDTQYF.

The chain is built from TRBV5-1 and TRBJ1-1, with no clear D. The CDR3 runs 14 residues. Trimming removed 3 bases from V and 1 base from J, with 10 bases in between. Germline CDR1 is SGHRS and CDR2 is YFSETQ. In DNA form, the CDR3 reads TGCGCCAGCAGCTCCGGGGTTCCGAACACTGAAGCTTTCTTT. This encodes CASSSGVPNTEAFF. Full variable domain (outside the CDR3, taken from reference TRBV5-1 and TRBJ1-1): KAGVTQTPRYLIKTRGQQVTLSCSPISGHRSVSWYQQTPGQGLQFLFEYFSETQRNKGNFPGRFSGRQFSNSRSEMNVSTLELGDSALYLCASSSGVPNTEAFFGQGTRLTVV.

This chain connects TRBV5-1 to TRBJ2-2; 7 bases line up with TRBD1. The CDR3 spans 15 residues. J gave up 0 bases and V 2 bases, and 1 base lay outside the gene matches. Germline V CDR1 and CDR2: SGHRS, YFSETQ. The DNA for the CDR3 is TGCGCCAGCAGCTTTGGGACAGCGAACACCGGGGAGCTGTTTTTT. Translating it yields CASSFGTANTGELFF.

This chain uses TRBV6-2 or TRBV6-3 with TRBJ2-2; D is unclear. From germline, CDR1 is MNHEY and CDR2 SVGEGT. Trimming took off 11 bases at V and 9 bases at J, with 10 bases between the two ends. This CDR3 has 10 amino acids. CDR3 region: CAAGWRELFF. Written as DNA, the CDR3 is TGTGCCGCTGGCTGGCGGGAGCTGTTTTTT.

There are a few counts of this clonotype. The chain has TRBV6-2 or TRBV6-3 and TRBJ1-1, with D uncertain. V lost 4 bases and J lost 4, with 10 bases in between. The CDR3 covers 13 residues. Germline loops: CDR1 MNHEY, CDR2 SVGEGT. CDR3 region: CASSWSYGTEAFF. As DNA, the CDR3 is TGTGCCAGCAGTTGGAGTTACGGCACTGAAGCTTTCTTT.

This chain joins TRBV20-1 and TRBJ2-3; weak D call: TRBD2 (6 bases). This CDR3 has 14 amino acids. Deletions cut 6 bases from V and 0 bases from J, with 13 bases between. The germline V gene encodes CDR1 DFQATT and CDR2 SNEGSKA (reference sequence). The CDR3 region is CSAPLASSTDTQYF. The CDR3 region has the DNA TGCAGTGCGCCCCTAGCGTCTAGCACAGATACGCAGTATTTT.

The V and J genes are TRBV29-1 and TRBJ1-2; weak D call: TRBD1 (5 bases). The germline V and J ends were trimmed by 4 bases and 8 bases, with 17 bases remaining between them. CDR3 length: 13 residues. Germline-derived CDR1 and CDR2 are SQVTM and ANQGSEA. The CDR3 sequence: CSVVWGRPGGYTF. CDR3 nucleotides: TGCAGCGTTGTTTGGGGCAGGCCGGGCGGCTACACCTTC.

This clonotype came up a few times. This rearrangement joins TRBV6-1 to TRBJ2-2, with 8 positions matching TRBD1. The length of the CDR3 is 15 residues. V dropped 8 bases and J dropped 5; count of bases not matched to a gene: 10. Germline CDR1 and CDR2: MNHNS and SASEGT. Here the CDR3 reads CASGGGQGRTGELFF. For the CDR3, the DNA is TGTGCCAGCGGGGGAGGACAGGGAAGGACCGGGGAGCTGTTTTTT.

This chain connects TRBV9 to TRBJ2-3, with 8 bases identical to TRBD1. Germline values: CDR1 SGDLS, CDR2 YYNGEE. V was clipped by 4 bases and J by 5 bases; unmatched bases: 9. The CDR3 has 15 residues. The CDR3 DNA reads as TGTGCCAGCAGCCAGACAGGGGACGCACTAGATACGCAGTATTTT. Amino acids: CASSQTGDALDTQYF. Full variable domain (remainder filled in from reference TRBV9 and TRBJ2-3): DSGVTQTPKHLITATGQRVTLRCSPRSGDLSVYWYQQSLDQGLQFLIQYYNGEERAKGNILERFSAQQFPDLHSELNLSSLELGDSALYFCASSQTGDALDTQYFGPGTRLTVL.

This clonotype was detected only once. The chain carries TRBV15 and TRBJ2-3; 7 nucleotides match TRBD2. The CDR3 is 17 amino acids. J lost 3 bases, V lost 0 bases, and 9 bases had no gene match. The germline V gene has CDR1 LNHNV and CDR2 YYDKDF (reference sequence). The CDR3 DNA reads TGTGCCACCAGCAGAGATCTGGCGGCCGGGGGGACAGATACGCAGTATTTT. The encoded protein is CATSRDLAAGGTDTQYF. Drawing the rest from reference TRBV15 and TRBJ2-3, the complete variable domain is DAMVIQNPRYQVTQFGKPVTLSCSQTLNHNVMYWYQQKSSQAPKLLFHYYDKDFNNEADTPDNFQSRRPNTSFCFLDIRSPGLGDTAMYLCATSRDLAAGGTDTQYFGPGTRLTVL.

V and J are TRBV2 and TRBJ2-3, with TRBD2 matching over 9 bases. V shed 5 bases, J shed 4 bases, and the junction held 7 bases outside the gene matches. Germline CDR1 is SNHLY and CDR2 is FYNNEI. The CDR3 extends over 15 amino acids. For the CDR3, the DNA is TGTGCCAGCAGTACCGGGACTAGCATTGCAGATACGCAGTATTTT. Encoded protein: CASSTGTSIADTQYF.

The rearrangement uses TRBV29-1 and TRBJ1-1; D call uncertain. This CDR3 has 11 amino acids. Germline V gene data show CDR1 as SQVTM and CDR2 as ANQGSEA. Between the trimmed V and J ends, which lost 4 bases and 3 bases, there was a span of 6 bases. The CDR3 DNA follows: TGCAGCGTTGCCTACCACACTGAAGCTTTCTTT. Its translation: CSVAYHTEAFF.

The chain combines TRBV5-4 with TRBJ2-3, with D possibly matching TRBD1 (5 bases). CDR1 SGHNT and CDR2 YYREEE come from the germline V gene (reference sequence). This CDR3 is 18 amino acids long. Trimming pared 5 bases from V and 0 bases from J, leaving 22 bases between. DNA for the CDR3: TGTGCCAGCAGATCTAGTTTACAGGCGATATCTAGCACAGATACGCAGTATTTT. It codes for CASRSSLQAISSTDTQYF.

This chain links TRBV6-2 or TRBV6-3 with TRBJ1-5; TRBD1 is a possible D gene (6 bases). Germline values: CDR1 MNHEY, CDR2 SVGEGT. Trimming cost V 0 bases and J 7 bases, with 13 bases left between them. There are 15 residues in the CDR3. CDR3 sequence: CASSYSAGANQPQHF. The CDR3 DNA is TGTGCCAGCAGTTACTCGGCAGGGGCGAACCAGCCCCAGCATTTT.

The CDR3 DNA sequence: TGTGCCACCAGTGACCCCTTAAGAGATACGCAGTATTTT. Protein: CATSDPLRDTQYF. J is TRBJ2-3 and V is TRBV24-1, with unresolved D. V lost 4 bases, J lost 5 bases, and 9 bases lay in between. Germline V gene sequence: CDR1 KGHDR, CDR2 SFDVKD. The CDR3 is 13 residues long.

Worth noting for this clonotype: The junction does not match germline at one end; this may be a read error. The rearrangement uses TRBV5-3 and TRBJ2-3, with D perhaps TRBD1 (5 bases). TRBV5-3 is an ORF; its function is uncertain. The CDR3 runs 15 residues. This chain's CDR3 is CASSYRTDPPDTQYF. The CDR3 region has the DNA TGCGCCAGCAGTTACAGGACGGATCCTCCAGATACGCAGTATTTT.

This clonotype was detected a few times. The chain recombines TRBV27 with TRBJ1-1; D is uncertain. The CDR3 has 12 residues. The germline gives CDR1 MNHEY, CDR2 SMNVEV (reference sequence). Trimming took off 2 bases at V and 3 bases at J, with 4 bases between the two ends. CDR3 in amino acids: CASSLLDTEAFF. DNA for the CDR3: TGTGCCAGCAGTTTACTCGACACTGAAGCTTTCTTT.

This clonotype was observed a few times. V and J are TRBV19 and TRBJ1-5, with TRBD1 as a possible D gene (5 bases). Germline V CDR1 and CDR2: LNHDA, SQIVND (reference sequence). V lost 3 bases, J lost 5 bases, and 11 bases lay in between. The length of the CDR3 is 14 residues. The CDR3 sequence: CASSIQGLDQPQHF. The CDR3 coding sequence is TGTGCCAGTAGTATCCAGGGCCTTGATCAGCCCCAGCATTTT.

The V gene is TRBV27, the J gene TRBJ2-5, with 7 bases aligning to TRBD1. V shed 3 bases, J shed 5 bases, and the junction held 3 bases outside the gene matches. CDR3 length: 13 amino acids. CDR1 is MNHEY and CDR2 is SMNVEV in the germline V gene (reference sequence). The CDR3 DNA follows: TGTGCCAGCAGTTTCAGGGGGTGGGAGACCCAGTACTTC. Translation gives CASSFRGWETQYF.

In this sample, this clonotype turned up a few times. The gene calls are TRBV19 and TRBJ2-2, with 9 nucleotides matching TRBD1. Germline values: CDR1 LNHDA, CDR2 SQIVND (reference sequence). This CDR3 region has 16 residues. The V segment lost 3 bases and the J segment 2 bases; nucleotides outside the gene matches: 4. The CDR3 bases are TGTGCCAGTAGTATCGGGACAGGGTCAAACACCGGGGAGCTGTTTTTT. Translation: CASSIGTGSNTGELFF.

By proportion, this clonotype is medium-sized. In DNA form, the CDR3 reads TGCAGCGTTGAGCGTCAGAACACTGAAGCTTTCTTT. Translated, it gives CSVERQNTEAFF. The chain is built from TRBV29-1 and TRBJ1-1; D gene unclear. This CDR3 is built from 12 residues. The V gene lost 3 bases and the J gene lost 1 base, with 6 bases spanning the gap. Germline V gene lookup returns CDR1 SQVTM and CDR2 ANQGSEA.

This clonotype appeared a few times. The genes are TRBV9 and TRBJ2-6; no clear D. The CDR3 loop spans 14 amino acids. CDR1 SGDLS and CDR2 YYNGEE come from the germline V gene. The V end was cut by 4 bases, the J end by 0 bases, with 5 bases between. For the CDR3, the DNA is TGTGCCAGCAGCTTAAGCTCTGGGGCCAACGTCCTGACTTTC. Translation: CASSLSSGANVLTF.

The V gene is TRBV15, the J gene TRBJ1-2, with D possibly TRBD1 on 5 matching bases. With 1 base removed from V and 4 bases from J, the gap between germline ends came to 13 bases. Per germline, CDR1 LNHNV and CDR2 YYDKDF (reference sequence). This CDR3 has 15 amino acids. The CDR3 DNA reads as TGTGCCACCAGCAGAGGCGACGGGGGGACCTATGGCTACACCTTC. It is translated as CATSRGDGGTYGYTF.

This clonotype was found a few times. The chain carries TRBV4-2 and TRBJ2-3; tentatively, D is TRBD1 (7 bases). Germline V gene sequence: CDR1 LGHNA, CDR2 YNFKEQ. Trimming took 0 bases from V and 4 from J, leaving 11 bases between them. CDR3 length: 15 residues. The DNA for the CDR3 is TGTGCCAGCAGCCAAGAGGGCAGGGGGGCAGATACGCAGTATTTT. Protein: CASSQEGRGADTQYF.